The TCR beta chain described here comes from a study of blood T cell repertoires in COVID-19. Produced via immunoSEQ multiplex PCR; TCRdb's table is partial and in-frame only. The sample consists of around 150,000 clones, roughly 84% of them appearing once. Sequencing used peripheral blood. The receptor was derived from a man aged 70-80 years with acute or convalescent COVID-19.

Written as DNA, the CDR3 is TGTGCCAGCAGCTTATCGGGATATGGCTACACCTTC. Amino acid sequence: CASSLSGYGYTF. This chain joins TRBV11-1 and TRBJ1-2; D not resolved. From germline, CDR1 is SGHAT and CDR2 FQDESV (reference sequence). The germline V and J ends were trimmed by 2 bases and 5 bases, with 6 bases remaining between them. The CDR3 runs 12 residues. Full variable domain (missing parts from reference TRBV11-1 and TRBJ1-2): EAEVAQSPRYKITEKSQAVAFWCDPISGHATLYWYRQILGQGPELLVQFQDESVVDDSQLPKDRFSAERLKGVDSTLKIQPAELGDSAMYLCASSLSGYGYTFGSGTRLTVV.